These 29 T cell receptor beta chains came from one sample sequenced in a study of T cells after yellow fever vaccination. TCRdb passed the 5' RACE reads through MiXCR, listing each CDR3 protein once. The repertoire consists of about 200,000 distinct CDR3 sequences, with roughly 3.3% occurring once and the leading ten covering about 3.3%. Sample: CD4+ T cells sorted from PBMCs, taken 10 days after the yellow fever booster vaccination. Every receptor here comes from a man aged 18-30 years who received the YFV17D yellow fever vaccine.

The rearrangement joins TRBV28 to TRBJ2-1; D is unresolved. Germline-derived CDR1 and CDR2 are MDHEN and SYDVKM. This CDR3 region has 11 residues. Trimming removed 7 bases from V and 10 bases from J, with 11 bases in between. The DNA for the CDR3 is TGTGCCAGCATCTCCTTCCGGGAGCAGTTCTTC. Protein product: CASISFREQFF.

This clonotype came up many times. The chain combines TRBV12-3 or TRBV12-4 with TRBJ1-1; the D is unclear. The CDR3 runs to 12 residues. Trimming took 2 bases from V and 4 from J, leaving 5 bases between them. The CDR3 sequence is CASSLPPTEAFF. The CDR3 DNA reads TGTGCCAGCAGTTTACCCCCCACTGAAGCTTTCTTT.

This clonotype was seen repeatedly, ten times or more. The chain links TRBV6-6 to TRBJ2-7; tentatively, D is TRBD1 (6 bases). Germline-derived CDR1 and CDR2 are MNHNY and SVGAGI (reference sequence). The V and J ends lost 5 bases and 0 bases respectively, with 14 bases between them. There are 15 residues in the CDR3. The CDR3 spells CASSRYRVSSYEQYF. In DNA form, the CDR3 reads TGTGCCAGCAGTCGATACAGGGTTAGCTCCTACGAGCAGTACTTC.

Ten or more counts support this clonotype. The CDR3 nucleotides are TGCGCCAGCAGCTGGGGATCCCAGAGCTCTGGAAACACCATATATTTT. Encoded protein: CASSWGSQSSGNTIYF. The chain combines TRBV5-1 with TRBJ1-3; D ambiguous. The ends were cut back, 3 bases at V and 0 bases at J, with 13 bases in the middle. Germline CDR1 is SGHRS and CDR2 is YFSETQ. The CDR3 extends over 16 amino acids.

This clonotype was counted a few times. The chain links TRBV6-1 to TRBJ1-3; D remains unclear. CDR1 and CDR2 from the germline V gene are MNHNS and SASEGT. There are 16 residues in the CDR3. The V end was cut by 1 base, the J end by 0 bases, with 10 bases between. CDR3 bases: TGTGCCAGCAGTGAAGATCTGGTTAACTCTGGAAACACCATATATTTT. It translates to CASSEDLVNSGNTIYF.

This clonotype was found many times. The rearrangement links TRBV25-1 to TRBJ2-7; perhaps TRBD1 as D (5 bases). V was trimmed by 5 bases and J by 2 bases, leaving 10 bases between them. Germline CDR1 reads MGHDK; CDR2 reads SYGVNS. The CDR3 totals 13 residues. This chain's CDR3 is CASSPQATYEQYF. DNA for the CDR3: TGTGCCAGCAGTCCACAGGCCACCTACGAGCAGTACTTC.

This clonotype was observed at least ten times. The V and J genes are TRBV12-3 or TRBV12-4 and TRBJ1-3, with D unresolved. This CDR3 is 13 amino acids long. V was pared by 4 bases and J by 5 bases, with 9 bases between. The CDR3 is CASSSGRRNTIYF. CDR3 DNA: TGTGCCAGCAGTTCTGGACGGCGAAACACCATATATTTT.

The chain is built from TRBV12-3 or TRBV12-4 and TRBJ1-2; 11 bases line up with TRBD1. The V gene end was trimmed by 1 base and the J gene end by 7 bases; junction bases not matched to a gene: 8. The CDR3 has 16 residues. The CDR3 DNA reads TGTGCCAGCAGTTTAGGGACAGGGGGCGGATCGCTTGGCTACACCTTC. It specifies CASSLGTGGGSLGYTF.

This CDR3 is CASSLRQYNQPQHF. Written as DNA, the CDR3 is TGTGCCAGCAGCCTTCGACAGTATAATCAGCCCCAGCATTTT. This chain connects TRBV28 to TRBJ1-5; perhaps TRBD1 as D (5 bases). The CDR3 is made up of 14 amino acids. Germline assignment: CDR1 MDHEN and CDR2 SYDVKM. The V gene lost 6 bases and the J gene lost 4 bases, with 13 bases spanning the gap. The variable domain in full, with the rest retrieved from reference TRBV28 and TRBJ1-5, is DVKVTQSSRYLVKRTGEKVFLECVQDMDHENMFWYRQDPGLGLRLIYFSYDVKMKEKGDIPEGYSVSREKKERFSLILESASTNQTSMYLCASSLRQYNQPQHFGDGTRLSIL.

Ten or more counts support this clonotype. The chain joins TRBV27 to TRBJ2-1; D gene unclear. The length of the CDR3 is 11 residues. Trimming left V 2 bases short and J 10 bases short, with 6 bases between. The germline V gene has CDR1 MNHEY and CDR2 SMNVEV (reference sequence). CDR3 amino acids: CASSLGLEQFF. CDR3 in DNA: TGTGCCAGCAGTTTAGGATTAGAGCAGTTCTTC.

The J gene is TRBJ2-2, the V gene TRBV4-2; 8 nucleotides align to TRBD1. V lost 7 bases to trimming and J lost 3 bases; unmatched junction nucleotides: 4. The CDR3 covers 14 residues. Germline assignment: CDR1 LGHNA and CDR2 YNFKEQ. The CDR3 loop is CASNQGAYTGELFF. The CDR3 DNA sequence: TGTGCCAGCAACCAGGGGGCTTACACCGGGGAGCTGTTTTTT.

This clonotype was counted many times. J is TRBJ1-4 and V is TRBV4-3; possibly TRBD1 for D (5 bases). Trimming removed 4 bases at V and 16 bases at J, with 19 bases between. Germline loops: CDR1 LGHNA, CDR2 YSLEER. This CDR3 has 13 residues. The CDR3: CASSRSRTQTKFF. Written as DNA, the CDR3 is TGCGCCAGCAGCCGGTCCCGGACACAGACTAAGTTTTTT.

This clonotype was observed a handful of times. The gene calls are TRBV29-1 and TRBJ1-2, with a weak D call TRBD1 (5 bases). From germline, CDR1 is SQVTM and CDR2 ANQGSEA. The CDR3 runs to 15 residues. V lost 4 bases and J 4 bases, leaving 19 bases between the germline ends. The CDR3 bases are TGCAGCGTTGTAAGGCAGGGAAGGGGAGCCTATGGCTACACCTTC. It translates to CSVVRQGRGAYGYTF.

The chain has TRBV11-1 and TRBJ2-1; a possible D gene is TRBD1 (6 bases). V was clipped by 5 bases and J by 6 bases, with 11 bases between them. CDR3 size: 13 residues. Germline loops: CDR1 SGHAT, CDR2 FQDESV (reference sequence). This CDR3 reads CASSTSQGNEQFF. In nucleotides, the CDR3 is TGTGCCAGCAGCACCTCACAGGGCAATGAGCAGTTCTTC. The complete variable domain, with remaining parts taken from reference TRBV11-1 and TRBJ2-1, reads EAEVAQSPRYKITEKSQAVAFWCDPISGHATLYWYRQILGQGPELLVQFQDESVVDDSQLPKDRFSAERLKGVDSTLKIQPAELGDSAMYLCASSTSQGNEQFFGPGTRLTVL.

This clonotype appeared many times. The chain has TRBV15 and TRBJ2-2, with a weak D call TRBD1 (6 bases). CDR1 is LNHNV and CDR2 is YYDKDF in the germline V gene (reference sequence). The V end was cut by 3 bases, the J end by 5 bases, with 22 bases between. The CDR3 is made up of 18 amino acids. This CDR3 reads CATSSQGSSQFFTGELFF. CDR3 nucleotides: TGTGCCACCAGCAGCCAGGGGTCCTCTCAATTTTTTACCGGGGAGCTGTTTTTT. The full variable domain, rest sourced from reference TRBV15 and TRBJ2-2, is DAMVIQNPRYQVTQFGKPVTLSCSQTLNHNVMYWYQQKSSQAPKLLFHYYDKDFNNEADTPDNFQSRRPNTSFCFLDIRSPGLGDTAMYLCATSSQGSSQFFTGELFFGEGSRLTVL.

Ten or more counts support this clonotype. The rearrangement uses TRBV7-9 and TRBJ1-6; 7 positions agree with TRBD1. V shed 4 bases, J shed 8 bases, and the junction held 2 bases outside the gene matches. The germline V gene has CDR1 SEHNR and CDR2 FQNEAQ (reference sequence). The CDR3 has 13 amino acids. CDR3 amino acids: CASSSQGDSPLHF. The CDR3 DNA reads as TGTGCCAGCAGCTCTCAGGGGGATTCACCCCTCCACTTT.

This clonotype was seen a handful of times. The chain recombines TRBV7-9 with TRBJ1-1; tentatively, D is TRBD1 (5 bases). The CDR3 runs to 13 residues. CDR1 is SEHNR and CDR2 is FQNEAQ in the germline V gene (reference sequence). Between the trimmed V and J ends, which lost 5 bases and 12 bases, there was a span of 19 bases. CDR3 loop: CASSARTGTETFF. In DNA, the CDR3 is TGTGCCAGCAGCGCGCGGACCGGGACCGAAACTTTCTTT.

The table lists this clonotype with a few counts. This chain uses TRBV7-2 with TRBJ2-3; D possibly corresponds to TRBD2 (5 bases). Trimming took 5 bases from V and 0 from J, leaving 9 bases between them. The CDR3 is 14 residues long. Germline assignment: CDR1 SGHTA and CDR2 FQGNSA. CDR3 nucleotides: TGTGCCAGCAGCCAAGGACTGAGCACAGATACGCAGTATTTT. It encodes CASSQGLSTDTQYF.

The chain couples TRBV10-3 to TRBJ2-3; TRBD2 aligns across 7 bases. CDR3 size: 16 residues. V trimming: 6 bases; J trimming: 4 bases; junction bases outside the gene matches: 13. Germline V gene sequence: CDR1 ENHRY, CDR2 SYGVKD. This chain's CDR3 is CAISQRGEGGSDTQYF. The CDR3 DNA reads TGTGCCATCAGCCAACGAGGGGAGGGAGGGTCAGATACGCAGTATTTT.

The chain carries TRBV5-1 and TRBJ1-1; D is perhaps TRBD1 (6 bases). This CDR3 is 14 amino acids long. Per germline, CDR1 SGHRS and CDR2 YFSETQ. Trimming cost V 4 bases and J 11 bases, with 21 bases left between them. Written as DNA, the CDR3 is TGCGCCAGCAGCCAACAACAGGGATCCCGGCGGGCTTTCTTT. Translating gives CASSQQQGSRRAFF.

This clonotype was observed many times. The chain is built from TRBV18 and TRBJ2-7; TRBD1 is a possible D gene (6 bases). CDR1 is KGHSH, CDR2 LQKENI, per germline. V lost 3 bases and J 2 bases, leaving 14 bases between the germline ends. CDR3 length equals 15 residues. CDR3 in amino acids: CASSPRTASPYEQYV. The CDR3 coding sequence is TGTGCCAGCTCACCTAGGACAGCATCCCCCTACGAGCAGTACGTC.

The chain recombines TRBV27 with TRBJ2-7; 13 positions match TRBD2. From germline, CDR1 is MNHEY and CDR2 SMNVEV (reference sequence). The length of the CDR3 is 16 residues. With V trimmed by 5 bases and J by 2 bases, 6 bases remained unmatched. The CDR3 spells CASSPQGTSGAYEQYF. The CDR3 DNA sequence: TGTGCCAGCAGTCCCCAGGGGACTAGCGGGGCCTACGAGCAGTACTTC.

This clonotype appeared a few times. The chain employs TRBV7-2 and TRBJ2-7; 8 bases align to TRBD1. CDR1 and CDR2 (germline): SGHTA, FQGNSA. J lost 3 bases, V lost 2 bases, and 6 bases had no gene match. This CDR3 spans 15 amino acids. The CDR3 loop is CASSLSFGQGYEQYF. The CDR3 region has the DNA TGTGCCAGCAGCTTAAGTTTCGGACAGGGCTACGAGCAGTACTTC.

As regards this clonotype: A much larger clone differs from this one at a single base, so this may be a read error. The chain links TRBV30 to TRBJ2-1; weak D call: TRBD2 (5 bases). Germline assignment: CDR1 GTSNPN and CDR2 SVGIG (reference sequence). V lost 6 bases to trimming and J lost 6 bases, with 9 bases between them. The CDR3 loop spans 11 amino acids. CDR3 in amino acids: CACAGGNEQFF. The CDR3 DNA reads TGTGCCTGTGCGGGCGGCAATGAGCAGTTCTTC.

CDR3 loop: CASSGQTGNYGYTF. DNA for the CDR3: TGTGCCAGCAGCGGCCAGACCGGTAACTATGGCTACACCTTC. The V and J genes are TRBV12-3 or TRBV12-4 and TRBJ1-2, with D hard to call. The CDR3 length is 14 residues. V was clipped by 6 bases and J by 1 base, with 12 bases between them.

This clonotype was recorded a few times. V is TRBV20-1 and J is TRBJ1-1, with no clear D. The germline V gene has CDR1 DFQATT and CDR2 SNEGSKA (reference sequence). The CDR3 has 12 residues. V was trimmed by 2 bases and J by 1 base, leaving 5 bases between them. The CDR3, as DNA: TGCAGTGCTAGACAGGCGAACACTGAAGCTTTCTTT. Protein product: CSARQANTEAFF.

The J gene is TRBJ1-3, the V gene TRBV12-3 or TRBV12-4; a possible D gene is TRBD1 (5 bases). The CDR3 spans 14 residues. The germline V and J ends were trimmed by 7 bases and 2 bases, with 12 bases remaining between them. The CDR3 region is CASTSRQTGNTIYF. CDR3 coding DNA: TGTGCCAGCACGTCGAGACAGACTGGAAACACCATATATTTT.

This clonotype was seen repeatedly, ten times or more. The CDR3 sequence is CASSPLGGQDQPQHF. The CDR3 bases are TGTGCCAGCAGCCCTTTGGGGGGGCAGGATCAGCCCCAGCATTTT. The rearrangement uses TRBV7-9 and TRBJ1-5, with D possibly being TRBD1 (6 bases). Germline lookup yields CDR1 SEHNR and CDR2 FQNEAQ (reference sequence). The CDR3 has 15 residues. Deletions cut 5 bases from V and 5 bases from J, with 16 bases between.

This clonotype was seen repeatedly, ten times or more. The V gene is TRBV7-8, the J gene TRBJ1-2; D may be TRBD1 (6 bases). CDR3 length: 13 residues. The germline gives CDR1 SGHVS, CDR2 FQNEAQ. V was shortened by 5 bases and J by 6 bases, with 13 bases between the two germline ends. The CDR3 DNA reads as TGTGCCAGCAGCCCGAGGGGGGGGAATGGCTACACCTTC. Translated, it gives CASSPRGGNGYTF.